The clone carrying this T cell receptor (beta chain) was seen a handful of times. Its antigen remains unidentified. This specimen belongs to a study of blood T cells in healthy people across ages. V lost 3 bases and J lost 8, with 14 bases in between. The CDR3 is made up of 14 amino acids. The germline gives CDR1 MDHEN, CDR2 SYDVKM. Through a sample-barcoded 5' primer and a J-beta primer mix, a second PCR was run for roughly 7 to 12 cycles. Each cDNA was tagged by a template-switch adaptor containing 12 random nucleotides. Individual samples furnished no less than 3 million CDR3-containing paired-end reads apiece. TCRdb redid the calling of the 5' RACE reads with MiXCR, one entry per CDR3 protein. The top ten hold less than 2.5% of the sample, which has roughly 2 million distinct CDR3 sequences, roughly 50% seen once. General observations from the study: Higher naive T cell percentage went strongly together with higher TCR beta diversity. Unknown CMV status may confound age-related changes in expanded clones.

This sequence was found in a woman between 35 and 50 years old in good health. Input material: blood. The chain uses TRBV28 and TRBJ2-1; no firm D call. The CDR3 nucleotides read TGTGCCAGCAGTTTCCCTCCTCGGACCCATGAGCAGTTCTTC. Amino acid sequence: CASSFPPRTHEQFF.